These 29 T cell receptor beta chains were all obtained from the same sample, sequenced in a study of cytomegalovirus exposure and HLA in healthy donors. The PCR was carried out with 60 Vbeta primers and 13 Jbeta primers. Generated by immunoSEQ multiplex PCR, the TCRdb table keeps only in-frame clones and is missing some. The table lists about 160,000 clones, 80% to 90% of them singletons, with approximately 1.9% in the top ten. Sequencing used PBMCs. These receptors were collected from a man aged 18 to 29 in good health and CMV-seronegative.

V and J are TRBV19 and TRBJ2-3; 11 bases match TRBD2. Per the germline V gene, CDR1 is LNHDA and CDR2 is SQIVND (reference sequence). The V and J ends lost 6 bases and 6 bases, in that order; junction bases with no gene match: 11. The CDR3 spans 16 residues. The CDR3 here is CASSRILAGVGDTQYF. The DNA for the CDR3 is TGTGCCAGTAGCCGGATACTAGCGGGAGTTGGTGATACGCAGTATTTT. The full variable domain, its missing parts supplied by reference TRBV19 and TRBJ2-3, is DGGITQSPKYLFRKEGQNVTLSCEQNLNHDAMYWYRQDPGQGLRLIYYSQIVNDFQKGDIAEGYSVSREKKESFPLTVTSAQKNPTAFYLCASSRILAGVGDTQYFGPGTRLTVL.

V and J are TRBV10-3 and TRBJ2-7; D is unresolved. V was pared by 4 bases and J by 7 bases, with 11 bases between. The germline V gene has CDR1 ENHRY and CDR2 SYGVKD. CDR3 size: 12 residues. CDR3 protein: CAISVGAWEQYF. The CDR3 region has the DNA TGTGCCATCAGTGTCGGTGCTTGGGAGCAGTACTTC.

The rearrangement links TRBV4-1 to TRBJ2-1; 11 nucleotides agree with TRBD2. Trimming cost V 3 bases and J 9 bases; bases outside gene matches: 10. Germline-derived CDR1 and CDR2 are MGHRA and YSYEKL. The CDR3 is made up of 16 amino acids. The CDR3, as DNA: TGCGCCAGCAGCCAGCCAACTAGCGGGAGATTTGCTGAGCAGTTCTTC. As protein: CASSQPTSGRFAEQFF.

This clone occurred once. This chain joins TRBV7-9 and TRBJ1-2, with D unclear. The CDR3 length is 16 residues. Germline V gene data show CDR1 as SEHNR and CDR2 as FQNEAQ (reference sequence). Trimming stripped 0 bases from V and 8 bases from J, with 19 bases between. In DNA, the CDR3 is TGTGCCAGCAGCTTAGCGCTTGGACTGCTTGCTGGGGGCTACACCTTC. It codes for CASSLALGLLAGGYTF.

The V call is TRBV5-8, the J call TRBJ1-5; D ambiguous. This CDR3 is 13 amino acids long. Germline V lookup: CDR1 SGHTS, CDR2 YDEGEE. V was trimmed by 6 bases and J by 6 bases, leaving 13 bases between them. The CDR3 spells CASTEHPGQPQHF. The CDR3 DNA follows: TGTGCCAGCACGGAGCACCCCGGTCAGCCCCAGCATTTT.

The chain carries TRBV7-9 and TRBJ1-4; D might be TRBD1 (6 bases). Germline CDR1 reads SEHNR; CDR2 reads FQNEAQ (reference sequence). The CDR3 consists of 17 residues. With 1 base removed from V and 8 bases from J, the gap between germline ends came to 20 bases. CDR3 sequence reads: CASSLGLMDSRREKLFF. CDR3 nucleotide sequence: TGTGCCAGCAGCTTAGGGTTAATGGACAGTCGGAGGGAAAAACTGTTTTTT.

The genes are TRBV18 and TRBJ2-5; 7 bases are a match to TRBD2. The CDR3 is 13 amino acids. Germline lookup yields CDR1 KGHSH and CDR2 LQKENI. Germline trimming cut 5 bases from V and 3 bases from J; bases unmatched to any gene: 3. The CDR3 sequence is CASSWGGEETQYF. DNA for the CDR3: TGTGCCAGCTCATGGGGGGGAGAAGAGACCCAGTACTTC.

V gene TRBV7-9 combines with J gene TRBJ2-7; 7 nucleotides agree with TRBD2. After removal of 6 bases from V and 6 bases from J, the junction contained 5 bases not matched to a gene. Germline V gene lookup returns CDR1 SEHNR and CDR2 FQNEAQ (reference sequence). This CDR3 is 12 amino acids long. The chain's CDR3 is CASSPASGEQYF. The CDR3 coding sequence is TGTGCCAGCAGTCCAGCTAGCGGCGAGCAGTACTTC. The entire variable domain, with the rest obtained from reference TRBV7-9 and TRBJ2-7, is as follows: DTGVSQNPRHKITKRGQNVTFRCDPISEHNRLYWYRQTLGQGPEFLTYFQNEAQLEKSRLLSDRFSAERPKGSFSTLEIQRTEQGDSAMYLCASSPASGEQYFGPGTRLTVT.

The chain combines TRBV7-9 with TRBJ2-5, with TRBD1 matching 9 bases. After removal of 5 bases from V and 4 bases from J, the junction contained 5 bases not matched to a gene. The CDR3 covers 14 residues. Germline V gene data show CDR1 as SEHNR and CDR2 as FQNEAQ (reference sequence). CDR3 residues: CASSPPGQGETQYF. The CDR3 coding sequence is TGTGCCAGCAGCCCGCCGGGACAGGGAGAGACCCAGTACTTC. Variable domain in full (rest from reference TRBV7-9 and TRBJ2-5): DTGVSQNPRHKITKRGQNVTFRCDPISEHNRLYWYRQTLGQGPEFLTYFQNEAQLEKSRLLSDRFSAERPKGSFSTLEIQRTEQGDSAMYLCASSPPGQGETQYFGPGTRLLVL.

This clone has only one observation. The V gene is TRBV25-1, the J gene TRBJ1-2; D is unclear. V was clipped by 4 bases and J by 7 bases, with 7 bases between them. The CDR3 totals 11 residues. The V gene's germline CDR1 is MGHDK and CDR2 SYGVNS. The CDR3 DNA follows: TGTGCCAGCAGTGCTTCAGTTGGCTACACCTTC. Translated: CASSASVGYTF.

This sequence joins TRBV6-1 and TRBJ1-1, with 8 positions matching TRBD1. Germline-derived CDR1 and CDR2 are MNHNS and SASEGT. CDR3 length equals 16 residues. The junction had 6 bases not matched to a gene; V was cut back by 2 bases and J by 1 base. DNA of the CDR3: TGTGCCAGCAGTGAAATCCCCGGGACAGGGAACACTGAAGCTTTCTTT. Amino acid sequence: CASSEIPGTGNTEAFF.

The rearrangement uses TRBV7-8 and TRBJ2-1; 8 nucleotides agree with TRBD2. Losses at the gene ends were 2 bases for V and 2 bases for J; bases not matched to a gene: 5. Germline-derived CDR1 and CDR2 are SGHVS and FQNEAQ. The CDR3 runs to 16 residues. The CDR3 region is CASSLSVAGPYNEQFF. The CDR3 DNA follows: TGTGCCAGCAGCTTATCCGTAGCGGGACCCTACAATGAGCAGTTCTTC.

The chain couples TRBV5-8 to TRBJ2-7; 7 bases are shared with TRBD2. The CDR3 extends over 13 amino acids. Germline CDR1 SGHTS, CDR2 YDEGEE. The J segment lost 4 bases and the V segment lost 2 bases, leaving 3 bases of the junction unmatched. The CDR3 here is CASSFAGVYEQYF. The CDR3 bases are TGTGCCAGCAGCTTCGCGGGGGTGTACGAGCAGTACTTC.

In nucleotides, the CDR3 is TGTGCCAGCAGCGTAGCGGCAGGGGGGAGGGAGACCCAGTACTTC. Amino acids: CASSVAAGGRETQYF. J is TRBJ2-5 and V is TRBV9; tentatively, D is TRBD1 (7 bases). The germline V gene encodes CDR1 SGDLS and CDR2 YYNGEE. V lost 0 bases and J 5 bases, leaving 14 bases between the germline ends. This CDR3 contains 15 residues.

The chain uses TRBV29-1 and TRBJ1-1, with 7 bases that match TRBD1. Germline CDR1 SQVTM, CDR2 ANQGSEA. The length of the CDR3 is 12 residues. V dropped 6 bases and J dropped 6; count of bases not matched to a gene: 7. Written as DNA, the CDR3 is TGCAGCGTCCAGGGGGAAGAGGCTGAAGCTTTCTTT. This encodes CSVQGEEAEAFF.

The V call is TRBV6-5, the J call TRBJ2-2, with D unresolved. This CDR3 has 13 amino acids. V dropped 8 bases and J dropped 9 bases, with 16 bases sitting between them. CDR1 is MNHEY, CDR2 SVGAGI, per germline. This chain's CDR3 is CASLESVGRELFF. Written as DNA, the CDR3 is TGTGCCAGCCTGGAGTCCGTTGGCCGGGAGCTGTTTTTT.

V usage is TRBV4-3 and J usage is TRBJ2-2, with TRBD1 identical over 10 bases. In germline, CDR1 is LGHNA, CDR2 YSLEER. The CDR3 spans 18 residues. Trimming at V came to 0 bases and at J to 4 bases, leaving 8 bases not matched to a gene. CDR3 in amino acids: CASSQDGQGDRGTGELFF. DNA for the CDR3: TGCGCCAGCAGCCAAGATGGACAGGGGGATAGAGGCACCGGGGAGCTGTTTTTT.

V usage is TRBV9 and J usage is TRBJ1-5; possible D gene TRBD1, 6 bases. The V end was cut by 2 bases, the J end by 2 bases, with 11 bases between. The length of the CDR3 is 15 residues. CDR1 and CDR2 from the germline V gene are SGDLS and YYNGEE. The DNA of the CDR3 is TGTGCCAGCAGCGTGGCAGGGGAGCGCAATCAGCCCCAGCATTTT. It codes for CASSVAGERNQPQHF.

The chain couples TRBV11-3 to TRBJ2-2; 8 bases align to TRBD1. Germline CDR1 is SGHNT and CDR2 is YENEEA. V was pared by 5 bases and J by 4 bases, with 3 bases of the junction left unmatched. The CDR3 runs to 14 residues. CDR3 sequence (DNA): TGTGCCAGCAGCCGGACAGGGCCCACCGGGGAGCTGTTTTTT. Its protein product is CASSRTGPTGELFF.

This rearrangement joins TRBV19 to TRBJ1-3; D is undetermined. This CDR3 spans 14 amino acids. Trimming shortened V by 4 bases and J by 4 bases, and 11 bases separated the two germline ends. Germline loops: CDR1 LNHDA, CDR2 SQIVND (reference sequence). This CDR3 is CASSRGNLGNTIYF. The CDR3 coding sequence is TGTGCCAGTAGTAGAGGAAATCTCGGAAACACCATATATTTT.

The chain is built from TRBV2 and TRBJ2-2; 8 nucleotides align to TRBD2. This CDR3 is 15 amino acids long. CDR1 and CDR2 (germline): SNHLY, FYNNEI. J gave up 5 bases and V 7 bases, and 9 bases lay outside the gene matches. The CDR3 here is CASIPLAGGTGELFF. The CDR3 DNA follows: TGTGCCAGCATCCCTCTCGCGGGGGGTACCGGGGAGCTGTTTTTT.

The chain joins TRBV2 to TRBJ1-3; a weak D match, TRBD1 (6 bases). Trimming took off 6 bases at V and 3 bases at J, with 15 bases between the two ends. The CDR3 totals 15 residues. CDR1 and CDR2 (germline): SNHLY, FYNNEI. For the CDR3, the DNA is TGTGCCAGCAGGATGGACAGCGCGGGTGGAAACACCATATATTTT. This sequence encodes CASRMDSAGGNTIYF.

The chain recombines TRBV6-4 with TRBJ2-7; D uncertain. The CDR3 totals 14 residues. Germline V gene lookup returns CDR1 MRHNA and CDR2 SNTAGT. Trimming cost V 8 bases and J 1 base, with 15 bases left between them. CDR3 nucleotides: TGTGCCAGCCTCTCACGTGGCGGATCCTACGAGCAGTACTTC. Translated: CASLSRGGSYEQYF.

This chain links TRBV10-2 with TRBJ2-3; 8 bases are shared with TRBD2. Unmatched junction bases numbered 11, after V lost 4 bases and J lost 2 bases. The CDR3 totals 17 residues. Germline CDR1 and CDR2: WSHSY and SAAADI. CDR3 bases: TGCGCCAGCAGTGCTTCTAGGTTGCGGGGGGACACAGATACGCAGTATTTT. This sequence encodes CASSASRLRGDTDTQYF.

The CDR3 DNA is TGTGCCAGCAGCCGACAGGGTGGGAATTCACCCCTCCACTTT. Encoded protein: CASSRQGGNSPLHF. The chain links TRBV28 to TRBJ1-6, with 7 nucleotides matching TRBD1. V dropped 6 bases and J dropped 7; count of bases not matched to a gene: 6. Germline assignment: CDR1 MDHEN and CDR2 SYDVKM. The CDR3 has 14 residues.

The chain uses TRBV18 and TRBJ2-5; 9 bases are shared with TRBD2. CDR3 length: 17 residues. V lost 3 bases and J lost 5; bases outside the gene matches: 13. Germline CDR1 and CDR2: KGHSH and LQKENI. The CDR3 region has the DNA TGTGCCAGCTCACCCGGACTAGCGTGGGGAAAGTGGGAGACCCAGTACTTC. Residues: CASSPGLAWGKWETQYF.

The chain recombines TRBV7-6 with TRBJ2-7; 9 nucleotides match TRBD2. V was clipped by 1 base and J by 7 bases; unmatched bases: 11. This CDR3 spans 16 amino acids. CDR1 and CDR2 (germline): SGHVS, FNYEAQ. CDR3 sequence (DNA): TGTGCCAGCAGCTTAGGGGACGCGGGAGGGCCCGGGGAGCAGTACTTC. Translating it yields CASSLGDAGGPGEQYF.

This clone was recorded a few times. The chain joins TRBV4-2 to TRBJ2-3; 14 nucleotides line up with TRBD2. The CDR3 consists of 16 residues. Germline CDR1 and CDR2: LGHNA and YNFKEQ. Trimming took 1 base from V and 4 from J; bases not matched to a gene: 1. CDR3 in DNA: TGTGCCAGCAGCCAAGGACTAGCGGGGGGGCCAGATACGCAGTATTTT. As protein: CASSQGLAGGPDTQYF.

The V call is TRBV28, the J call TRBJ1-6; the D gene is possibly TRBD1 (5 bases). The CDR3 loop spans 17 amino acids. The V gene lost 7 bases and the J gene lost 8 bases, with 24 bases spanning the gap. Germline loops: CDR1 MDHEN, CDR2 SYDVKM. Here the CDR3 DNA reads TGTGCCAGCATCTCCGGGGGGGTGGGGGAAGGAGATTCACCCCTCCACTTT. Amino acids: CASISGGVGEGDSPLHF.